A selection of T cell receptor beta chains follows, all from one sample in a study of PD-1 blockade in mismatch repair-deficient tumors. TCRdb's table, derived via immunoSEQ multiplex PCR, lists solely in-frame clones and lacks some. The sample includes over 100,000 clones, about 74% of them seen just once. Source: peripheral blood, taken 60 weeks after starting pembrolizumab. These receptors were taken from an adult with mismatch repair-deficient cancer. Both conserved end residues are part of each CDR3. Each record gives: clone size, D gene, J gene, V gene, CDR3 protein, CDR3 DNA. D genes are given only for firm matches. The size field is filled for only some rows; it gives once, few, many or a size class.

few TRBD2 TRBJ2-1 TRBV6-5 CASSRKSGSLNEQFF TGTGCCAGCAGTCGCAAAAGCGGGAGCTTGAATGAGCAGTTCTTC
- - TRBJ1-1 TRBV9 CASSVAGGGTEAFF TGTGCCAGCAGCGTAGCTGGGGGTGGCACTGAAGCTTTCTTT
- - TRBJ2-7 TRBV30 CAWSLGVANEQYF TGTGCCTGGAGTTTAGGAGTAGCTAACGAGCAGTACTTC
- TRBD2 TRBJ2-7 TRBV6-1 CASSEKVGLEFSYEQYF TGTGCCAGCAGTGAAAAGGTGGGACTAGAGTTTTCCTACGAGCAGTACTTC
few - TRBJ2-1 TRBV18 CASSPVATRFYNEQFF TGTGCCAGCTCACCAGTTGCGACGAGATTCTACAATGAGCAGTTCTTC
- - TRBJ1-2 TRBV30 CAWKNSRHGGYTF TGTGCCTGGAAAAATAGCCGGCACGGTGGCTACACCTTC
- - TRBJ2-3 TRBV5-6 CASSLRGDATDTQYF TGTGCCAGCAGCTTGCGCGGGGATGCAACAGATACGCAGTATTTT
few TRBD1 TRBJ1-2 TRBV5-6 CASSWGGQGLNYGYTF TGTGCCAGCAGCTGGGGTGGACAGGGGTTAAACTATGGCTACACCTTC
- TRBD1 TRBJ2-3 TRBV19 CASSPGQVIRDTQYF TGTGCCAGTAGTCCAGGACAGGTGATTAGAGATACGCAGTATTTT
- - TRBJ2-1 TRBV11-2 CASSQRVYNEQFF TGTGCCAGCAGCCAACGAGTCTACAATGAGCAGTTCTTC
- - TRBJ2-1 TRBV11-3 CASSDGYNEQFF TGTGCCAGCAGCGACGGATACAATGAGCAGTTCTTC
once - TRBJ1-1 TRBV19 CASTKGRSNTEAFF TGTGCCAGTACCAAGGGCAGAAGTAACACTGAAGCTTTCTTT
- TRBD2 TRBJ2-7 TRBV7-9 CASSLAGRAGEDEQYF TGTGCCAGCAGCTTAGCCGGGCGGGCGGGAGAGGACGAGCAGTACTTC
medium-sized - TRBJ2-2 TRBV9 CASSDRTGELFF TGTGCCAGCAGCGATCGGACCGGGGAGCTGTTTTTT
few - TRBJ1-2 TRBV4-2 CASSQYSGSYGYTF TGTGCCAGCAGCCAGTACTCAGGGAGCTATGGCTACACCTTC
few - TRBJ1-2 TRBV28 CASSGPGDYGYTF TGTGCCAGCAGTGGACCGGGAGATTATGGCTACACCTTC
- TRBD2 TRBJ2-5 TRBV2 CASSKGLAGGGETQYF TGTGCCAGCAGCAAAGGACTAGCGGGAGGGGGTGAGACCCAGTACTTC
- TRBD1 TRBJ1-3 TRBV27 CASGRQGEVGNTIYF TGTGCCAGCGGGCGTCAGGGGGAGGTTGGAAACACCATATATTTT
- - TRBJ1-5 TRBV9 CASSVEGSGNQPQHF TGTGCCAGCAGCGTAGAAGGATCGGGGAATCAGCCCCAGCATTTT
- - TRBJ1-3 TRBV18 CASSPPFQGTGNTIYF TGTGCCAGCTCACCACCGTTCCAGGGCACTGGAAACACCATATATTTT
- TRBD2 TRBJ2-3 TRBV30 CAWSVGWREDTDTQYF TGTGCCTGGAGTGTGGGGTGGCGGGAGGACACAGATACGCAGTATTTT
- - TRBJ2-1 TRBV4-1 CASSLRTSSYNEQFF TGCGCCAGCAGCCTAAGGACGTCTTCCTACAATGAGCAGTTCTTC
- - TRBJ1-5 TRBV11-2 CASSFSEEGWQPQHF TGTGCCAGCAGCTTTAGTGAAGAGGGCTGGCAGCCCCAGCATTTT
- TRBD2 TRBJ2-7 TRBV4-3 CASSQFLTASGSYEQYF TGCGCCAGCAGCCAATTTCTTACCGCTAGCGGGAGTTACGAGCAGTACTTC
few TRBD2 TRBJ2-3 TRBV5-4 CASSFTGGPGTDTQYF TGTGCCAGCAGCTTTACGGGAGGGCCGGGGACAGATACGCAGTATTTT
- - TRBJ2-1 TRBV19 CASSIRTTGSSYNEQFF TGTGCCAGTAGTATAAGGACGACGGGAAGCTCCTACAATGAGCAGTTCTTC
- TRBD2 TRBJ2-7 TRBV10-2 CASTPYSSGRANEQYF TGCGCCAGCACCCCCTACTCCAGCGGGAGGGCCAACGAGCAGTACTTC
- TRBD2 TRBJ2-7 TRBV7-8 CASSRTSSGGYEQYF TGTGCCAGCAGCCGGACTTCTAGCGGGGGTTACGAGCAGTACTTC
- TRBD1 TRBJ1-5 TRBV18 CASSPRGPEYSNQPQHF TGTGCCAGCTCACCGAGGGGGCCCGAATATAGCAATCAGCCCCAGCATTTT
- TRBD2 TRBJ2-3 TRBV10-3 CAIRRTSELTDTQYF TGTGCCATCAGGAGGACTAGTGAACTCACAGATACGCAGTATTTT
- - TRBJ1-2 TRBV30 CAWSRRDGYTF TGTGCCTGGAGTAGGAGAGACGGCTACACCTTC
- - TRBJ2-5 TRBV19 CASSTPGMQETQYF TGTGCCAGTAGTACCCCGGGAATGCAAGAGACCCAGTACTTC
once TRBD2 TRBJ2-4 TRBV7-8 CASIWGASGGIQYF TGTGCCAGCATTTGGGGTGCTAGCGGGGGGATTCAGTACTTC
- - TRBJ2-5 TRBV19 CASSRGNPQETQYF TGTGCCAGTAGTAGGGGCAACCCTCAAGAGACCCAGTACTTC
- TRBD2 TRBJ2-7 TRBV25-1 CASSVGGSHYEQYF TGTGCCAGCAGTGTTGGCGGGAGCCACTACGAGCAGTACTTC
- - TRBJ2-5 TRBV7-2 CASSAGWGTQETQYF TGTGCCAGCAGCGCCGGGTGGGGTACTCAAGAGACCCAGTACTTC
- TRBD2 TRBJ2-3 TRBV7-9 CASISGLAGADTQYF TGTGCCAGCATCTCCGGACTAGCGGGAGCAGATACGCAGTATTTT
- - TRBJ1-2 TRBV6-5 CASMKQGSYGYTF TGTGCCAGCATGAAGCAGGGCTCATATGGCTACACCTTC
few - TRBJ2-3 TRBV18 CASSPTDTQYF TGTGCCAGCTCACCTACAGATACGCAGTATTTT
- TRBD2 TRBJ2-3 TRBV2 CASSARELADTQYF TGTGCCAGCAGTGCGCGGGAGCTGGCAGATACGCAGTATTTT
- TRBD2 TRBJ2-2 TRBV9 CASSLGLAEAWGGELFF TGTGCCAGCAGCTTGGGACTAGCGGAAGCCTGGGGAGGGGAGCTGTTTTTT
- - TRBJ2-2 TRBV9 CASSVWRNGELFF TGTGCCAGCAGCGTATGGAGGAACGGGGAGCTGTTTTTT
few TRBD2 TRBJ2-2 TRBV19 CASSIDPAGGGTGELFF TGTGCCAGTAGTATAGATCCCGCCGGGGGGGGAACCGGGGAGCTGTTTTTT
- - TRBJ1-5 TRBV6-4 CASSGRGSNQPQHF TGTGCCAGCAGTGGAAGGGGCAGCAATCAGCCCCAGCATTTT
- TRBD2 TRBJ2-1 TRBV10-3 CAISRIPSGGNNEQFF TGTGCCATCAGCCGTATCCCTAGCGGAGGGAACAATGAGCAGTTCTTC
- TRBD1 TRBJ2-2 TRBV12-5 CASGPPGQPYTGELFF TGTGCTAGTGGTCCTCCGGGACAGCCTTACACCGGGGAGCTGTTTTTT
once TRBD1 TRBJ1-1 TRBV27 CASSFGQGQGVNTEAFF TGTGCCAGCAGTTTTGGACAGGGGCAGGGGGTGAACACTGAAGCTTTCTTT
- TRBD2 TRBJ2-5 TRBV30 CAWSVRGVSETQYF TGTGCCTGGAGTGTACGGGGGGTTTCGGAGACCCAGTACTTC
- - TRBJ2-7 TRBV5-6 CASSMIGTSNEQYF TGTGCCAGCAGCATGATAGGGACTTCCAACGAGCAGTACTTC
- - TRBJ1-5 TRBV5-1 CASARTWDQPQHF TGCGCCAGCGCCCGAACATGGGACCAGCCCCAGCATTTT
- - TRBJ1-1 TRBV11-3 CASSLEGQRNTEAFF TGTGCCAGCAGCTTAGAAGGACAGAGGAACACTGAAGCTTTCTTT
- - TRBJ2-7 TRBV7-9 CASGRQDYEQYF TGTGCCAGCGGCCGACAAGACTACGAGCAGTACTTC
- - TRBJ2-1 TRBV7-3 CASSLRRDGYNEQFF TGTGCCAGCAGCTTAAGGCGGGACGGTTACAATGAGCAGTTCTTC
few - TRBJ1-2 TRBV19 CASSVDRANYGYTF TGTGCCAGTAGTGTGGACAGAGCTAACTATGGCTACACCTTC
- - TRBJ2-3 TRBV13 CASSLAQGKDTQYF TGTGCCAGCAGCTTAGCGCAGGGGAAAGATACGCAGTATTTT
- - TRBJ2-3 TRBV2 CASNERTSTDTQYF TGTGCCAGCAACGAGCGAACTAGCACAGATACGCAGTATTTT
- - TRBJ2-5 TRBV21-1 CASSRGAAGGPQETQYF TGTGCCAGCAGCAGGGGGGCTGCGGGAGGGCCTCAAGAGACCCAGTACTTC
- - TRBJ2-7 TRBV5-1 CASSLRDRGEQYF TGCGCCAGCAGCTTGAGGGATAGGGGCGAGCAGTACTTC
- - TRBJ1-2 TRBV29-1 CSSDVGNYGYTF TGCAGCTCGGACGTCGGAAACTATGGCTACACCTTC
- TRBD2 TRBJ2-7 TRBV7-8 CASSKTGGTYEQYF TGTGCCAGCAGTAAAACGGGGGGAACCTACGAGCAGTACTTC